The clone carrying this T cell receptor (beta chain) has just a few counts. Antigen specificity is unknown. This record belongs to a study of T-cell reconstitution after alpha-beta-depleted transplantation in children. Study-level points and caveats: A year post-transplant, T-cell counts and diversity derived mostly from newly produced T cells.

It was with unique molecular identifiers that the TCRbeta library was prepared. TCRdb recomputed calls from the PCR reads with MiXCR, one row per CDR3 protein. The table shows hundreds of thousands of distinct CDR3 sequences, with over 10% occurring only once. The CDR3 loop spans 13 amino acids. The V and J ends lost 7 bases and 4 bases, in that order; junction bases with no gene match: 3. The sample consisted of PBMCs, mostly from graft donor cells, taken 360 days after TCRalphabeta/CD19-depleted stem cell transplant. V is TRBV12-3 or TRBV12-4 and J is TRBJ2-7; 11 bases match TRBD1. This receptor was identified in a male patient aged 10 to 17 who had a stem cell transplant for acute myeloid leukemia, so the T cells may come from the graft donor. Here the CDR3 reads CASTGTGGYEQYF. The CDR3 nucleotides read TGTGCCAGCACCGGGACAGGGGGTTACGAGCAGTACTTC.